These T cell receptor beta chains were read from a single sample in a study of CXCR3-negative and CXCR3-positive naive CD8 T cells. TCRdb re-called the 5' RACE reads and shows each CDR3 protein once, DNA omitted. The sample shows over 95,000 distinct CDR3 sequences, and about 0.34% sits with its ten largest clones. Source material: naive CXCR3+ CD8+ T cells from blood. The receptors originated from a human donor in good health. Some clones in this sample may be carry-over from other donors' samples. Each CDR3 is given with its conserved first and last residue. Each record gives: J gene, V gene, CDR3 protein.

TRBJ2-7	TRBV27	CASSLYEQGDEQYF
TRBJ2-3	TRBV28	CASSLLVFSGQSLTDTQYF
TRBJ2-4	TRBV7-9	CASSSEGGNIQYF
TRBJ2-1	TRBV7-2	CASGRPLYNEQFF
TRBJ2-1	TRBV7-3	CASSLQGDEQFF
TRBJ2-1	TRBV23-1	CASSRSDLKGYPGGEQFF
TRBJ2-7	TRBV27	CASSSTGDIDEQYF
TRBJ2-7	TRBV29-1	CSVAGTGSSYEQYF
TRBJ2-1	TRBV27	CASSPTSGPTYNEQFF
TRBJ1-6	TRBV7-9	CASSLEPKQNYNSPLHF
TRBJ2-7	TRBV28	CASSLFYGEQYF
TRBJ2-7	TRBV20-1	CSAPLEGLGYEQYF
TRBJ2-3	TRBV7-9	CASSRPSGRTDTQYF
TRBJ2-5	TRBV25-1	CASGNPTGGPETQYF
TRBJ1-2	TRBV29-1	CSGGSGQGAEGYTF
TRBJ2-5	TRBV19	CASTRGETQYF
TRBJ2-3	TRBV6-2/TRBV6-3	CASSYPDTRYTQYF
TRBJ2-1	TRBV3-1	CASSQDFGINEQFF
TRBJ1-1	TRBV5-6	CASSLASGDTEAFF
TRBJ2-4	TRBV15	CATSRDWTSGSENIQYF
TRBJ2-2	TRBV5-5	CASSPNPGTGLTGELFF
TRBJ2-7	TRBV4-1	CASSQNTGESYEQYF
TRBJ2-7	TRBV13	CASSAHRGEQYF
TRBJ2-7	TRBV5-6	CASSVGLAGYAYEQYF
TRBJ2-7	TRBV10-1	CASSESPSGSSEQYF
TRBJ2-7	TRBV12-3/TRBV12-4	CASTPHGLIRVQYF
TRBJ2-7	TRBV21-1	CASSTTRNSYEQYF
TRBJ2-2	TRBV28	CASSLGNTGELFF
TRBJ2-7	TRBV7-1	CASAGGSGSFSYEHYF
TRBJ1-2	TRBV7-9	CASSLSGTIRDGYTF
TRBJ2-7	TRBV28	CASSPGLAEVAYEQYF
TRBJ2-7	TRBV28	CASRGMGGGNYEQYF
TRBJ2-2	TRBV28	CASSFPLSGELFF
TRBJ2-1	TRBV14	CASSHLAGEYNEQFF
TRBJ2-1	TRBV3-1	CASSQDAARISYNEQFF
TRBJ2-5	TRBV29-1	CSVVMGVLETQYF
TRBJ2-1	TRBV28	CASSVGSSGDNEQFF
TRBJ1-5	TRBV19	CASSMWGEGNQPQHF
TRBJ2-2	TRBV20-1	CSAYITGELFF
TRBJ2-6	TRBV5-1	CASSGMAGANVLTF
TRBJ2-2	TRBV6-4	CASSASGRAYTGELFF
TRBJ2-1	TRBV28	CASSSWVAGGGFF